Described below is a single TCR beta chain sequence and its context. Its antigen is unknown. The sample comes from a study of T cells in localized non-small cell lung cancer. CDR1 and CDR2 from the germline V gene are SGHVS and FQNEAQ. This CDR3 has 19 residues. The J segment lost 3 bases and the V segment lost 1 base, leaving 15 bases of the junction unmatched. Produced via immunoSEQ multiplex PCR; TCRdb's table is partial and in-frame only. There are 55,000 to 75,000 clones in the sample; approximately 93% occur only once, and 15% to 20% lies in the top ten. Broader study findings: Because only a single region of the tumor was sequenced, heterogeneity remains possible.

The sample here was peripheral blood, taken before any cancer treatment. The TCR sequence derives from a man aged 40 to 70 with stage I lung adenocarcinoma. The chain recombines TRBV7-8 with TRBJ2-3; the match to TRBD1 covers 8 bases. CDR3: CASSLGVGTGLGWTDTQYF. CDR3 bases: TGTGCCAGCAGCTTAGGAGTTGGGACAGGATTAGGGTGGACAGATACGCAGTATTTT.